The rows below give T cell receptor beta chains drawn from one sample of a study of vaccination and CD4 T cells after COVID-19. TCRdb redid the calling of the PCR reads with MiXCR, one entry per CDR3 protein. The sample consists of around 8,000 distinct CDR3 sequences, around 40% of them appearing once. No antigen is known for these receptors. The sample consisted of CD4+ T cells from blood, cultured in vitro. These receptors came from a human donor in good health. Both conserved end residues are part of each CDR3. A D gene is named only where the DNA matches it firmly. Size is stated for part of the rows, as once, few or many counts, or as a class when the clone is expanded.

cdr3_length: 16
d_call: .
clone_size: .
v_call: TRBV2
j_call: TRBJ1-6
cdr3_aa: CASITGKSSYNSPLHF
cdr3_nt: TGTGCCAGCATCACAGGGAAAAGCTCCTATAATTCACCCCTCCACTTT

cdr3_length: 15
d_call: .
clone_size: .
v_call: TRBV19
j_call: TRBJ2-6
cdr3_aa: CASRVETSGANVLTF
cdr3_nt: TGTGCCAGTAGGGTCGAAACATCTGGGGCCAACGTCCTGACTTTC

cdr3_length: 14
d_call: .
clone_size: .
v_call: TRBV6-5
j_call: TRBJ1-1
cdr3_aa: CASSWKHMNTEAFF
cdr3_nt: TGTGCCAGCAGTTGGAAGCACATGAACACTGAAGCTTTCTTT

cdr3_length: 16
d_call: .
clone_size: .
v_call: TRBV18
j_call: TRBJ2-5
cdr3_aa: CASSPPEDPYQETQYF
cdr3_nt: TGTGCCAGCTCACCACCGGAGGACCCGTACCAAGAGACCCAGTACTTC

cdr3_length: 14
d_call: .
clone_size: .
v_call: TRBV11-2
j_call: TRBJ1-2
cdr3_aa: CASSSLRSAYGYTF
cdr3_nt: TGTGCCAGCAGCTCCCTGCGGTCCGCCTATGGCTACACCTTC

cdr3_length: 10
d_call: .
clone_size: .
v_call: TRBV2
j_call: TRBJ1-4
cdr3_aa: CASSETELFF
cdr3_nt: TGTGCCAGCAGTGAAACGGAACTGTTTTTT

cdr3_length: 18
d_call: TRBD1
clone_size: .
v_call: TRBV7-9
j_call: TRBJ2-1
cdr3_aa: CASSFMDRGEMLGNEQFF
cdr3_nt: TGTGCCAGCAGCTTCATGGACAGGGGGGAGATGTTGGGGAATGAGCAGTTCTTC

cdr3_length: 19
d_call: .
clone_size: large
v_call: TRBV11-2
j_call: TRBJ1-2
cdr3_aa: CASSLVSPSPTGGLYGYTF
cdr3_nt: TGTGCCAGCAGCTTAGTCTCACCCAGTCCGACGGGGGGACTCTATGGCTACACCTTC

cdr3_length: 13
d_call: .
clone_size: .
v_call: TRBV11-3
j_call: TRBJ2-7
cdr3_aa: CASSVQGSLEQYF
cdr3_nt: TGTGCCAGCAGCGTTCAGGGGTCGCTCGAGCAGTACTTC

cdr3_length: 18
d_call: TRBD2
clone_size: medium-sized
v_call: TRBV20-1
j_call: TRBJ2-7
cdr3_aa: CSARDPRSGSGSSYEQYF
cdr3_nt: TGCAGTGCTAGAGACCCACGGTCAGGTAGCGGGAGCTCCTACGAGCAGTACTTC

cdr3_length: 13
d_call: .
clone_size: .
v_call: TRBV18
j_call: TRBJ2-1
cdr3_aa: CASSPFGSSEQFF
cdr3_nt: TGTGCCAGCTCACCATTCGGAAGTAGTGAGCAGTTCTTC

cdr3_length: 15
d_call: TRBD1
clone_size: few
v_call: TRBV6-5
j_call: TRBJ1-6
cdr3_aa: CASSYRQGGNSPLHF
cdr3_nt: TGTGCCAGCAGTTACCGACAGGGAGGGAACTCACCCCTCCACTTT

cdr3_length: 14
d_call: .
clone_size: few
v_call: TRBV29-1
j_call: TRBJ1-2
cdr3_aa: CSVLTPHEGNGYTF
cdr3_nt: TGCAGCGTCTTGACGCCACACGAGGGGAACGGCTACACCTTC

cdr3_length: 11
d_call: .
clone_size: .
v_call: TRBV20-1
j_call: TRBJ2-3
cdr3_aa: CSASSPDTQYF
cdr3_nt: TGCAGTGCTTCCTCCCCAGATACGCAGTATTTT

cdr3_length: 14
d_call: TRBD1
clone_size: .
v_call: TRBV10-2
j_call: TRBJ1-1
cdr3_aa: CASSWDRANTEAFF
cdr3_nt: TGCGCCAGCAGTTGGGACAGGGCGAACACTGAAGCTTTCTTT

cdr3_length: 14
d_call: .
clone_size: few
v_call: TRBV11-2
j_call: TRBJ2-7
cdr3_aa: CASSPPGQTYEQYF
cdr3_nt: TGTGCCAGCAGCCCCCCTGGACAGACCTACGAGCAGTACTTC

cdr3_length: 14
d_call: .
clone_size: .
v_call: TRBV2
j_call: TRBJ2-2
cdr3_aa: CASSFRGNTGELFF
cdr3_nt: TGTGCCAGCAGCTTCAGGGGGAACACCGGGGAGCTGTTTTTT

cdr3_length: 13
d_call: .
clone_size: few
v_call: TRBV27
j_call: TRBJ1-1
cdr3_aa: CASSKRPATEAFF
cdr3_nt: TGTGCCAGCAGTAAGAGGCCAGCCACTGAAGCTTTCTTT

cdr3_length: 14
d_call: TRBD1
clone_size: .
v_call: TRBV19
j_call: TRBJ1-1
cdr3_aa: CASSIDRVNTEAFF
cdr3_nt: TGTGCCAGTAGTATCGACAGGGTGAACACTGAAGCTTTCTTT

cdr3_length: 15
d_call: .
clone_size: .
v_call: TRBV10-3
j_call: TRBJ1-1
cdr3_aa: CVISALEVSDTEAFF
cdr3_nt: TGTGTCATCAGCGCCTTGGAGGTGAGCGACACTGAAGCTTTCTTT

cdr3_length: 15
d_call: TRBD1
clone_size: few
v_call: TRBV6-1
j_call: TRBJ1-6
cdr3_aa: CASRGTGTGVSPLHF
cdr3_nt: TGTGCCAGCAGGGGCACCGGGACAGGGGTGTCACCCCTCCACTTT

cdr3_length: 13
d_call: .
clone_size: .
v_call: TRBV6-1
j_call: TRBJ2-2
cdr3_aa: CASTLGRTGELFF
cdr3_nt: TGTGCCAGCACCCTAGGTCGGACCGGGGAGCTGTTTTTT

cdr3_length: 13
d_call: .
clone_size: .
v_call: TRBV24-1
j_call: TRBJ1-5
cdr3_aa: CATSGGGNQPQHF
cdr3_nt: TGTGCCACCAGTGGGGGGGGGAATCAGCCCCAGCATTTT

cdr3_length: 15
d_call: .
clone_size: .
v_call: TRBV9
j_call: TRBJ1-5
cdr3_aa: CASSVGTVGNQPQHF
cdr3_nt: TGTGCCAGCAGCGTAGGGACAGTCGGGAATCAGCCCCAGCATTTT

cdr3_length: 14
d_call: .
clone_size: .
v_call: TRBV6-1
j_call: TRBJ1-1
cdr3_aa: CASSEPRAAQGAFF
cdr3_nt: TGTGCCAGCAGTGAACCCCGGGCGGCCCAAGGAGCTTTCTTT

cdr3_length: 11
d_call: TRBD1
clone_size: .
v_call: TRBV10-3
j_call: TRBJ2-7
cdr3_aa: CASGQAYEQYF
cdr3_nt: TGTGCCAGCGGACAGGCGTACGAGCAGTACTTC

cdr3_length: 15
d_call: TRBD1
clone_size: .
v_call: TRBV20-1
j_call: TRBJ2-7
cdr3_aa: CSARDPGQGIYEQYF
cdr3_nt: TGCAGTGCTAGAGACCCGGGACAGGGGATCTACGAGCAGTACTTC

cdr3_length: 14
d_call: .
clone_size: few
v_call: TRBV6-1
j_call: TRBJ2-7
cdr3_aa: CASSVRPFDYEQYF
cdr3_nt: TGTGCCAGCAGTGTTCGACCATTTGACTACGAGCAGTACTTC

cdr3_length: 15
d_call: .
clone_size: few
v_call: TRBV10-1
j_call: TRBJ2-2
cdr3_aa: CASSESRGSTGELFF
cdr3_nt: TGCGCCAGCAGTGAGTCGAGGGGGAGCACCGGGGAGCTGTTTTTT

cdr3_length: 14
d_call: .
clone_size: few
v_call: TRBV10-3
j_call: TRBJ2-7
cdr3_aa: CAISERLPGDEQYF
cdr3_nt: TGTGCCATCAGTGAGCGCCTCCCCGGGGACGAGCAGTACTTC

cdr3_length: 14
d_call: .
clone_size: .
v_call: TRBV10-1
j_call: TRBJ2-3
cdr3_aa: CASGNGDGTDTQYF
cdr3_nt: TGCGCCAGCGGTAACGGTGACGGCACAGATACGCAGTATTTT

cdr3_length: 14
d_call: TRBD2
clone_size: few
v_call: TRBV6-2/TRBV6-3
j_call: TRBJ2-3
cdr3_aa: CASGTSGGADTQYF
cdr3_nt: TGTGCCAGCGGAACGAGCGGGGGGGCAGATACGCAGTATTTT

cdr3_length: 16
d_call: TRBD1
clone_size: .
v_call: TRBV2
j_call: TRBJ1-1
cdr3_aa: CASSWAGGAIMAEAFF
cdr3_nt: TGTGCCAGCAGTTGGGCAGGGGGCGCCATAATGGCTGAAGCTTTCTTT

cdr3_length: 13
d_call: TRBD2
clone_size: .
v_call: TRBV20-1
j_call: TRBJ2-7
cdr3_aa: CSASGSGGFEQYF
cdr3_nt: TGCAGTGCTAGTGGTAGCGGGGGCTTCGAGCAGTACTTC

cdr3_length: 14
d_call: .
clone_size: medium-sized
v_call: TRBV2
j_call: TRBJ2-1
cdr3_aa: CASSLGRTNNEQFF
cdr3_nt: TGTGCCAGCAGTCTGGGGCGAACTAACAATGAGCAGTTCTTC

cdr3_length: 12
d_call: .
clone_size: .
v_call: TRBV15
j_call: TRBJ2-5
cdr3_aa: CATSRDVETQYF
cdr3_nt: TGTGCCACCAGCAGGGACGTAGAGACCCAGTACTTC

cdr3_length: 13
d_call: .
clone_size: large
v_call: TRBV12-3/TRBV12-4
j_call: TRBJ1-1
cdr3_aa: CASNREMNTEAFF
cdr3_nt: TGTGCCAGCAACAGGGAAATGAACACTGAAGCTTTCTTT

cdr3_length: 17
d_call: TRBD2
clone_size: few
v_call: TRBV6-5
j_call: TRBJ2-3
cdr3_aa: CASSFHSPAGGPDTQYF
cdr3_nt: TGTGCCAGCAGTTTCCATTCCCCGGCGGGGGGGCCAGATACGCAGTATTTT

cdr3_length: 14
d_call: TRBD1
clone_size: .
v_call: TRBV11-2
j_call: TRBJ1-1
cdr3_aa: CAVPQGEGNTEAFF
cdr3_nt: TGTGCCGTACCACAGGGGGAGGGAAACACTGAAGCTTTCTTT

cdr3_length: 15
d_call: .
clone_size: large
v_call: TRBV20-1
j_call: TRBJ1-3
cdr3_aa: CSASPQVNSGNTIYF
cdr3_nt: TGCAGTGCTTCCCCCCAGGTGAACTCTGGAAACACCATATATTTT

cdr3_length: 14
d_call: .
clone_size: few
v_call: TRBV6-1
j_call: TRBJ2-5
cdr3_aa: CASSEGGGKQTQYF
cdr3_nt: TGTGCCAGCAGTGAAGGGGGGGGCAAGCAGACCCAGTACTTC

cdr3_length: 15
d_call: TRBD1
clone_size: once
v_call: TRBV6-1
j_call: TRBJ1-6
cdr3_aa: CATMSDREWISPLHF
cdr3_nt: TGTGCCACCATGAGTGACAGGGAATGGATTTCACCCCTCCACTTT

cdr3_length: 13
d_call: .
clone_size: .
v_call: TRBV11-2
j_call: TRBJ1-3
cdr3_aa: CASSFTNGNTIYF
cdr3_nt: TGTGCCAGCAGCTTTACGAATGGAAACACCATATATTTT

cdr3_length: 13
d_call: TRBD1
clone_size: .
v_call: TRBV19
j_call: TRBJ1-1
cdr3_aa: CATTGTGVTEAFF
cdr3_nt: TGTGCCACTACCGGGACAGGGGTAACTGAAGCTTTCTTT